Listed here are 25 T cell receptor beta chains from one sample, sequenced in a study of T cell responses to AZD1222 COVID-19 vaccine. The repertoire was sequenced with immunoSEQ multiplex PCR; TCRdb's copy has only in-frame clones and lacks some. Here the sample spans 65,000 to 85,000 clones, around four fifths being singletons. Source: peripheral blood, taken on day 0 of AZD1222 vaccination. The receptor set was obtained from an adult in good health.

The CDR3 protein is CASSQGTGNSYNEQFF. The CDR3, as DNA: TGCGCCAGCAGCCAAGGGACAGGGAACTCCTACAATGAGCAGTTCTTC. The rearrangement links TRBV4-3 to TRBJ2-1, with TRBD1 matching 8 bases. The length of the CDR3 is 16 residues. J was trimmed by 0 bases and V by 1 base; bases with no gene match: 2. Germline CDR1 is LGHNA and CDR2 is YSLEER.

The CDR3 DNA follows: TGTGCCAGCAGCCTCCCCGCCATACTAGAGTTGGCAGATACGCAGTATTTT. It translates to CASSLPAILELADTQYF. The rearrangement uses TRBV11-2 and TRBJ2-3; D possibly corresponds to TRBD2 (5 bases). Trimming removed 5 bases at V and 4 bases at J, with 22 bases between. The CDR3 has 17 amino acids. Germline values: CDR1 SGHAT, CDR2 FQNNGV.

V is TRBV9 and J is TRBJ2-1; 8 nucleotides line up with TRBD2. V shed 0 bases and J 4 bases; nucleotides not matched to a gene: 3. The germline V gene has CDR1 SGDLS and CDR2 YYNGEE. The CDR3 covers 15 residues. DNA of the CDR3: TGTGCCAGCAGCGTAGCGGGAGGGAATTACAATGAGCAGTTCTTC. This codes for CASSVAGGNYNEQFF.

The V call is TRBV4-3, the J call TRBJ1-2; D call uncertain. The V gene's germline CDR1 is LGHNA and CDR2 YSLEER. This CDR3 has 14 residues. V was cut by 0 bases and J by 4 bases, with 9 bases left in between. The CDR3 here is CASSQELATYGYTF. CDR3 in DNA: TGCGCCAGCAGCCAAGAGTTAGCTACCTATGGCTACACCTTC.

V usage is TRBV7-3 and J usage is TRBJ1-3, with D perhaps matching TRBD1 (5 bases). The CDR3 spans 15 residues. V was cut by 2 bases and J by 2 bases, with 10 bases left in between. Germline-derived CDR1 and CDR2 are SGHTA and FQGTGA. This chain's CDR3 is CASSLPGGPGNTIYF. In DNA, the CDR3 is TGTGCCAGCAGCTTACCCGGGGGACCTGGAAACACCATATATTTT.

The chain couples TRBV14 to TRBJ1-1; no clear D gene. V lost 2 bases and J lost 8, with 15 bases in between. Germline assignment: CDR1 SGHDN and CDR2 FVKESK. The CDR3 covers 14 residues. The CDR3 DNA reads TGTGCCAGCAGCCAATTTGACATTTCAGTGGAAGCTTTCTTT. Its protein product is CASSQFDISVEAFF. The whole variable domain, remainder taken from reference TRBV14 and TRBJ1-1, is EAGVTQFPSHSVIEKGQTVTLRCDPISGHDNLYWYRRVMGKEIKFLLHFVKESKQDESGMPNNRFLAERTGGTYSTLKVQPAELEDSGVYFCASSQFDISVEAFFGQGTRLTVV.

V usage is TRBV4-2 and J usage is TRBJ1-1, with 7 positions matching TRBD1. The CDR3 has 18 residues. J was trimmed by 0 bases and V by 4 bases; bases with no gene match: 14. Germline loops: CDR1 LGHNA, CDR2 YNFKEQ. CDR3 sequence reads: CASSLSTWDSLMNTEAFF. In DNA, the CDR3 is TGTGCCAGCAGCCTGTCGACGTGGGACAGCCTAATGAACACTGAAGCTTTCTTT.

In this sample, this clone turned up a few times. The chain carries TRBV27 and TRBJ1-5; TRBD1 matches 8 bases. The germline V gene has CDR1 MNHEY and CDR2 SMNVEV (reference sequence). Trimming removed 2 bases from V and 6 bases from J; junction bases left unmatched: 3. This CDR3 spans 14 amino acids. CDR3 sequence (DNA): TGTGCCAGCAGTTTAAAGACAGGGGCTCAGCCCCAGCATTTT. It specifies CASSLKTGAQPQHF.

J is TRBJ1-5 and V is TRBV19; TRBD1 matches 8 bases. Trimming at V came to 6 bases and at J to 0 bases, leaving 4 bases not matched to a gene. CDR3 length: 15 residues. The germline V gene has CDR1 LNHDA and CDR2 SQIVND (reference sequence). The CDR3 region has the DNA TGTGCCAGTAGACCGACAGGGGTTAGCAATCAGCCCCAGCATTTT. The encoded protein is CASRPTGVSNQPQHF.

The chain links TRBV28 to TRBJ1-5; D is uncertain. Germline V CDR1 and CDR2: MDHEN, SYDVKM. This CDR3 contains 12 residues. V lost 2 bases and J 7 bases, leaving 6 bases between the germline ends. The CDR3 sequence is CASSLGVQPQHF. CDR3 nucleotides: TGTGCCAGCAGTTTAGGGGTACAGCCCCAGCATTTT. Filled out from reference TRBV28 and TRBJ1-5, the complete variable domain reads DVKVTQSSRYLVKRTGEKVFLECVQDMDHENMFWYRQDPGLGLRLIYFSYDVKMKEKGDIPEGYSVSREKKERFSLILESASTNQTSMYLCASSLGVQPQHFGDGTRLSIL.

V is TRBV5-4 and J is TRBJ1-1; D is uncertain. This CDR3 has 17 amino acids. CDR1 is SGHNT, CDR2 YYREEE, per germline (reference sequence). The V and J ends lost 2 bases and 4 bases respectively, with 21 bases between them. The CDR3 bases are TGTGCCAGCAGCTTAAGTAATTGGGGATTCTGGGGCACTGAAGCTTTCTTT. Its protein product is CASSLSNWGFWGTEAFF.

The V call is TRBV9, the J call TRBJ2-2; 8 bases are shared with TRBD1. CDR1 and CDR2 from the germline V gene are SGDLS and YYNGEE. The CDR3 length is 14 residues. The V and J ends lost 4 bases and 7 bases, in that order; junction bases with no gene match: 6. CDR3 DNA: TGTGCCAGCAGCAAGGGACAGGACTTCGGGGAGCTGTTTTTT. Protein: CASSKGQDFGELFF.

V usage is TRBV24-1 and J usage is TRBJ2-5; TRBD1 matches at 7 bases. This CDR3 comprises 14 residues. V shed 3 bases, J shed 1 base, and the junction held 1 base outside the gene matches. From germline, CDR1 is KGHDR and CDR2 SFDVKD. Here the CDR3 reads CATSDDRVQETQYF. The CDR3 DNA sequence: TGTGCCACCAGTGATGACAGGGTCCAAGAGACCCAGTACTTC.

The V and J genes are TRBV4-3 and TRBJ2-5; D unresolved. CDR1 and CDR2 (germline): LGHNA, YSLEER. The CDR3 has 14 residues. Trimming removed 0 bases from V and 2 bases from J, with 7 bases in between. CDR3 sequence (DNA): TGCGCCAGCAGCCAAGAGGGTGTTCAAGAGACCCAGTACTTC. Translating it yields CASSQEGVQETQYF.

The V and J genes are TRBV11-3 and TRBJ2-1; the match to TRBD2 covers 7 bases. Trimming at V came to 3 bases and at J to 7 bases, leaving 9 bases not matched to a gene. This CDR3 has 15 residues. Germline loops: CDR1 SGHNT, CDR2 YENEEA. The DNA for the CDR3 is TGTGCCAGCAGCTTGGGTTTGGGACTAAGGAATGAGCAGTTCTTC. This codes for CASSLGLGLRNEQFF.

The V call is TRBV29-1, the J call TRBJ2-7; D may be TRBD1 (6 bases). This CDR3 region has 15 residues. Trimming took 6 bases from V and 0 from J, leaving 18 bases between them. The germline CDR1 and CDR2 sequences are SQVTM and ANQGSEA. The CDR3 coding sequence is TGCAGCGTCGAAAAACCTACAGGGACCTCCTACGAGCAGTACTTC. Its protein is CSVEKPTGTSYEQYF.

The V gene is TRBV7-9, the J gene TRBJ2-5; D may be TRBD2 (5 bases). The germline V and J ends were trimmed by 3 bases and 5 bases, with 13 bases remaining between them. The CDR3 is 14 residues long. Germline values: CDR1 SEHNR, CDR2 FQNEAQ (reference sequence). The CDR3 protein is CASSFKAENETQYF. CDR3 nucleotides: TGTGCCAGCAGCTTCAAAGCGGAAAACGAGACCCAGTACTTC. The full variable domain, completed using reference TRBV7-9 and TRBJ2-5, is DTGVSQNPRHKITKRGQNVTFRCDPISEHNRLYWYRQTLGQGPEFLTYFQNEAQLEKSRLLSDRFSAERPKGSFSTLEIQRTEQGDSAMYLCASSFKAENETQYFGPGTRLLVL.

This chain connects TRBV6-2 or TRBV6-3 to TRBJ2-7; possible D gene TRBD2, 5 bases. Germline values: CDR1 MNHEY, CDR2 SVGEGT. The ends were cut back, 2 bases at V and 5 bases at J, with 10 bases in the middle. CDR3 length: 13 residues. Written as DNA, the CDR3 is TGTGCCAGCAGTTACGAGGGTATTCACGAGCAGTACTTC. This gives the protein CASSYEGIHEQYF.

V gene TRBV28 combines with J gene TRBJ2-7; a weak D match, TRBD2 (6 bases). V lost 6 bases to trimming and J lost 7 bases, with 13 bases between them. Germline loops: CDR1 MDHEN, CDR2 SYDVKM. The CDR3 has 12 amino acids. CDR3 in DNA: TGTGCCAGCAGCCAGACTAGGTGGGAGCAGTACTTC. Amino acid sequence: CASSQTRWEQYF. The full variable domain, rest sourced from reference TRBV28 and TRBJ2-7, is DVKVTQSSRYLVKRTGEKVFLECVQDMDHENMFWYRQDPGLGLRLIYFSYDVKMKEKGDIPEGYSVSREKKERFSLILESASTNQTSMYLCASSQTRWEQYFGPGTRLTVT.

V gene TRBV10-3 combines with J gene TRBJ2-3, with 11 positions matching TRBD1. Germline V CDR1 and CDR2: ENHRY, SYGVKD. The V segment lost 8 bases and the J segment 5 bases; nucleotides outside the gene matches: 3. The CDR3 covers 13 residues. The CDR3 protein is CAIGTGGEDTQYF. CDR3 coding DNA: TGTGCCATCGGGACAGGGGGGGAAGATACGCAGTATTTT.

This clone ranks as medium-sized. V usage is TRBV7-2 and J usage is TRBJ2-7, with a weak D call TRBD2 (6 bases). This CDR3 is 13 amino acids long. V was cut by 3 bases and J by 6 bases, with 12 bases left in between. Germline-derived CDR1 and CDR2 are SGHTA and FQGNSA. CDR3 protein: CASSFGTQGEQYF. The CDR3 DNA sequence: TGTGCCAGCAGCTTCGGGACTCAGGGCGAGCAGTACTTC.

CDR3 DNA: TGTGCCATCAGTGAGAGGGGGACAGGATACGAGCAGTACTTC. Protein sequence: CAISERGTGYEQYF. The J gene is TRBJ2-7, the V gene TRBV10-3, with 8 bases lining up with TRBD1. Germline CDR1 reads ENHRY; CDR2 reads SYGVKD. The CDR3 sequence is 14 residues long. V was pared by 2 bases and J by 4 bases, with 4 bases of the junction left unmatched.

Written as DNA, the CDR3 is TGTGCCAGTAGTATGGGGACAGGGACTAATGAGCAGTTCTTC. This codes for CASSMGTGTNEQFF. The rearrangement uses TRBV19 and TRBJ2-1; 9 positions agree with TRBD1. CDR1 and CDR2 (germline): LNHDA, SQIVND (reference sequence). V was clipped by 3 bases and J by 7 bases; unmatched bases: 4. CDR3 length: 14 amino acids.

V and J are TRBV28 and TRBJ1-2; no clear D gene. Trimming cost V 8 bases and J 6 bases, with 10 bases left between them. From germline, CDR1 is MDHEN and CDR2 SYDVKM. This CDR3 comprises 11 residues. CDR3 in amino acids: CASWRRDGYTF. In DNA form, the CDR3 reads TGTGCCAGCTGGAGGCGGGATGGCTACACCTTC.

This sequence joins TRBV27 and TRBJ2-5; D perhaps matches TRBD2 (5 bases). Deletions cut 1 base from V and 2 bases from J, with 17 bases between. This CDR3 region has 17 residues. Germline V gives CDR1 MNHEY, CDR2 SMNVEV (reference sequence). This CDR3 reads CASSLFSVRQTQETQYF. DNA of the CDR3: TGTGCCAGCAGTTTATTTAGCGTCCGGCAGACTCAAGAGACCCAGTACTTC.